This is a list of T cell receptor beta chains from one sample in a study of T cell responses to AZD1222 COVID-19 vaccine. Some clones are missing from TCRdb's copy, which holds only in-frame ones; the method was immunoSEQ multiplex PCR. The top ten clones hold 2.6% of a sample with 150,000 to 200,000 clones, around nine tenths of them seen once. Specimen: peripheral blood, collected on day 0 of AZD1222 vaccination. All receptors come from an adult in good health. Each CDR3 is given with its conserved first and last residue. Fields, in order: clone size, V gene, J gene, D gene, CDR3 protein, CDR3 DNA. The D gene is left open where the match is weak. Some rows have no size entry. The others give once, few or many, or a class for an expanded clone.

>.|TRBV3-1/TRBV3-2|TRBJ1-2|.
CASSQDGRSSYGYTF
TGTGCCAGCAGCCAAGATGGCAGGTCTAGCTATGGCTACACCTTC
>.|TRBV6-2/TRBV6-3|TRBJ2-7|TRBD2
CASSRLAGVGEQYF
TGTGCCAGCAGTAGGCTAGCGGGAGTTGGTGAGCAGTACTTC
>.|TRBV11-2|TRBJ2-2|TRBD2
CAGGGRELAPVGELFF
TGTGCCGGCGGGGGGAGGGAACTAGCCCCCGTCGGGGAGCTGTTTTTT
>.|TRBV19|TRBJ1-1|.
CASSTRPTSTEAFF
TGTGCCAGTAGTACCCGGCCGACGAGCACTGAAGCTTTCTTT
>once|TRBV5-5|TRBJ2-7|TRBD1
CASSPPFGTGGSVQYF
TGTGCCAGCAGCCCACCCTTCGGGACAGGTGGGTCCGTGCAGTACTTC
>.|TRBV3-1/TRBV3-2|TRBJ2-7|.
CASSASGGSYEQYF
TGTGCCAGCAGCGCTAGTGGTGGATCCTACGAGCAGTACTTC
>.|TRBV12-3/TRBV12-4|TRBJ1-5|.
CASTRGGNQPQHF
TGTGCCAGCACTCGGGGGGGTAATCAGCCCCAGCATTTT
>.|TRBV7-9|TRBJ2-1|.
CASTIGLNNEQFF
TGTGCCAGCACAATCGGACTTAACAATGAGCAGTTCTTC
>.|TRBV5-8|TRBJ2-1|.
CASSLGAEQFF
TGTGCCAGCAGCCTAGGGGCTGAGCAGTTCTTC
>.|TRBV4-2|TRBJ1-2|.
CASSQDSVNFGNYGYTF
TGTGCCAGCAGCCAAGATTCCGTGAATTTCGGAAACTATGGCTACACCTTC
>.|TRBV19|TRBJ2-3|TRBD1
CASSMRQGGGTDTQYF
TGTGCCAGTAGTATGAGACAGGGTGGAGGCACAGATACGCAGTATTTT
>.|TRBV6-1|TRBJ1-2|.
CASSEGRRFDGYTF
TGTGCCAGCAGTGAAGGGCGGCGGTTTGATGGCTACACCTTC
>.|TRBV5-5|TRBJ2-7|.
CASSSLGRLTYEQYF
TGTGCCAGCAGCTCTCTAGGTCGCCTGACCTACGAGCAGTACTTC
>.|TRBV6-5|TRBJ2-7|.
CASSNGDGYYEQYF
TGTGCCAGCAGTAACGGGGACGGGTACTACGAGCAGTACTTC
>.|TRBV6-5|TRBJ2-7|TRBD2
CASGLAGTSYEQYF
TGTGCCAGCGGTTTAGCGGGAACCTCCTACGAGCAGTACTTC
>.|TRBV30|TRBJ1-1|.
CAWNISPNTEAFF
TGTGCCTGGAACATTTCCCCGAACACTGAAGCTTTCTTT
>once|TRBV30|TRBJ1-2|.
CAWSSVRGGGDGYTF
TGTGCCTGGAGTTCAGTGCGGGGGGGAGGAGATGGCTACACCTTC
>.|TRBV11-3|TRBJ2-1|TRBD2
CASSLRSGRAGSMNEQFF
TGTGCCAGCAGCTTACGCTCCGGGAGAGCGGGGTCAATGAATGAGCAGTTCTTC
>.|TRBV28|TRBJ2-7|.
CASTPGLRMEQYF
TGTGCCAGCACCCCGGGACTCCGAATGGAGCAGTACTTC
>.|TRBV6-5|TRBJ2-7|.
CASSPGDLTTYEQYF
TGTGCCAGCAGCCCGGGGGATCTTACTACCTACGAGCAGTACTTC
>.|TRBV10-2|TRBJ2-7|.
CASSEGHSFSYEQYF
TGCGCCAGCAGTGAGGGCCACTCCTTTTCCTACGAGCAGTACTTC
>once|TRBV6-1|TRBJ1-3|.
CASSEEPSGNTIYF
TGTGCCAGCAGTGAGGAGCCCTCTGGAAACACCATATATTTT
>.|TRBV29-1|TRBJ2-1|TRBD1
CSVGVGQREQFF
TGCAGCGTTGGGGTGGGACAGCGTGAGCAGTTCTTC
>.|TRBV29-1|TRBJ1-1|.
CSVDKGGASRDTEAFF
TGCAGCGTTGATAAAGGAGGTGCCTCCAGGGACACTGAAGCTTTCTTT
>.|TRBV19|TRBJ2-7|TRBD1
CASGPDREGSYEQYF
TGTGCCAGCGGCCCTGACAGGGAAGGATCCTACGAGCAGTACTTC
>.|TRBV7-2|TRBJ1-5|TRBD1
CASSFRGRNQPQHF
TGTGCCAGCAGCTTCAGGGGGCGGAATCAGCCCCAGCATTTT
>.|TRBV19|TRBJ1-2|.
CASSPQGYYGYTF
TGTGCCAGTAGTCCCCAGGGCTACTATGGCTACACCTTC
>.|TRBV2|TRBJ2-5|.
CATKAEGWETQYF
TGTGCCACCAAGGCGGAGGGGTGGGAGACCCAGTACTTC
>once|TRBV19|TRBJ2-5|TRBD2
CASSIWQAGVETQYF
TGTGCCAGTAGTATCTGGCAAGCGGGAGTAGAGACCCAGTACTTC
>.|TRBV15|TRBJ1-1|.
CATGVGAGTEAFF
TGTGCCACCGGGGTCGGAGCGGGGACTGAAGCTTTCTTT
>.|TRBV3-1/TRBV3-2|TRBJ1-1|.
CASSQAGYGEAFF
TGTGCCAGCAGCCAAGCAGGGTATGGTGAAGCTTTCTTT
>.|TRBV27|TRBJ1-6|TRBD1
CASRETGPIYNSPLHF
TGTGCCAGCAGGGAGACAGGGCCGATATATAATTCACCCCTCCACTTT
>.|TRBV15|TRBJ2-1|TRBD2
CATSIKTSGVLDEQFF
TGTGCCACCAGCATCAAGACTAGCGGGGTGTTGGATGAGCAGTTCTTC
>.|TRBV19|TRBJ2-7|TRBD2
CASSQLGTSGSGEQYF
TGTGCCAGTAGTCAACTCGGGACTAGCGGGAGTGGCGAGCAGTACTTC
>.|TRBV7-8|TRBJ1-1|.
CASSLAGVNTEAFF
TGTGCCAGCAGCTTAGCAGGGGTGAACACTGAAGCTTTCTTT
>.|TRBV2|TRBJ1-1|.
CASSTRANTEAFF
TGTGCCAGCTCGACAAGAGCGAACACTGAAGCTTTCTTT
>.|TRBV5-4|TRBJ2-7|.
CASSSVGATYEQYF
TGTGCCAGCAGCTCGGTAGGCGCGACCTACGAGCAGTACTTC
>.|TRBV11-2|TRBJ1-4|.
CASSLASEKLFF
TGTGCCAGCAGCTTAGCTTCTGAAAAACTGTTTTTT
>.|TRBV7-9|TRBJ1-2|.
CASTENNLRGLGGYTF
TGTGCCAGCACCGAAAATAATTTGAGAGGGTTGGGTGGCTACACCTTC
>.|TRBV15|TRBJ2-7|.
CATSERRVPYEQYF
TGTGCCACCAGCGAGCGGAGGGTTCCCTACGAGCAGTACTTC
>.|TRBV30|TRBJ2-1|.
CAWSVKGISYNEQFF
TGTGCCTGGAGTGTAAAGGGCATCTCCTACAATGAGCAGTTCTTC